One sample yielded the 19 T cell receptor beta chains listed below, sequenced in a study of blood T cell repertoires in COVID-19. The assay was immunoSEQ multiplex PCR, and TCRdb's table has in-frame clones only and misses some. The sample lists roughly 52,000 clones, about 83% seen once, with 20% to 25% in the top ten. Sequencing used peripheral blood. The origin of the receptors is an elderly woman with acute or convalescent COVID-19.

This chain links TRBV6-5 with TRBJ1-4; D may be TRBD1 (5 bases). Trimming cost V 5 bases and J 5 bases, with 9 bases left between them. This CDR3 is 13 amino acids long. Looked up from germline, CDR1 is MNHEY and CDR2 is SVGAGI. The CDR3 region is CASSRRQNEKLFF. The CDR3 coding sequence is TGTGCCAGCAGTCGTCGACAGAATGAAAAACTGTTTTTT.

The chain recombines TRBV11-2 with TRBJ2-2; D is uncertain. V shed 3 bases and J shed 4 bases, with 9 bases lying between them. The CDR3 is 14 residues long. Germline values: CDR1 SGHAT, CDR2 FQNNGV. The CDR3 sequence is CASSFTTFTGELFF. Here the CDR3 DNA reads TGTGCCAGCAGCTTCACGACTTTCACCGGGGAGCTGTTTTTT.

This CDR3 reads CASSVRFGGTDTQYF. The CDR3 DNA is TGTGCCAGCAGCGTGAGGTTTGGCGGCACAGATACGCAGTATTTT. This rearrangement joins TRBV9 to TRBJ2-3; D gene unclear. Germline V CDR1 and CDR2: SGDLS, YYNGEE. V lost 2 bases, J lost 1 base, and 11 bases lay in between. The CDR3 loop spans 15 amino acids.

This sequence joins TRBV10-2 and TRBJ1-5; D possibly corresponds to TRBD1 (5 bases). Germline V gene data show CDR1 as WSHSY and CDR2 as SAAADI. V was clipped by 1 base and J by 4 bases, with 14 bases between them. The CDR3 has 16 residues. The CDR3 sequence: CASSEWQGMLNQPQHF. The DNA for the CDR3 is TGCGCCAGCAGTGAGTGGCAGGGTATGTTGAATCAGCCCCAGCATTTT.

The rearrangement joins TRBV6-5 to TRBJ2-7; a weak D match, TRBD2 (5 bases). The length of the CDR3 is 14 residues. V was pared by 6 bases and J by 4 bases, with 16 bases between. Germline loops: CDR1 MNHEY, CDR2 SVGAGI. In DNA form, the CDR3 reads TGTGCCAGCAGCCGAGGGAGCCAATCTTACGAGCAGTACGTC. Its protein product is CASSRGSQSYEQYV.

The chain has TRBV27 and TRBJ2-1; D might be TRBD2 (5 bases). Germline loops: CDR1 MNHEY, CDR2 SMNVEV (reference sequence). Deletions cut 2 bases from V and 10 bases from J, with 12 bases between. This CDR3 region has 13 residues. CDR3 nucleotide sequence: TGTGCCAGCAGTTTAGGACTCCGCGGGGAGCAGTTCTTC. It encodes CASSLGLRGEQFF.

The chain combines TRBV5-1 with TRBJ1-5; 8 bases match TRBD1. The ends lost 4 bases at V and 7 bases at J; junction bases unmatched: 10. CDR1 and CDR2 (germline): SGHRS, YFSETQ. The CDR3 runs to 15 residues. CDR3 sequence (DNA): TGCGCCAGCAGCAAGGACTCACAGGGGGGACAGCCCCAGCATTTT. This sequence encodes CASSKDSQGGQPQHF. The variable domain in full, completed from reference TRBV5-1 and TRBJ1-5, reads KAGVTQTPRYLIKTRGQQVTLSCSPISGHRSVSWYQQTPGQGLQFLFEYFSETQRNKGNFPGRFSGRQFSNSRSEMNVSTLELGDSALYLCASSKDSQGGQPQHFGDGTRLSIL.

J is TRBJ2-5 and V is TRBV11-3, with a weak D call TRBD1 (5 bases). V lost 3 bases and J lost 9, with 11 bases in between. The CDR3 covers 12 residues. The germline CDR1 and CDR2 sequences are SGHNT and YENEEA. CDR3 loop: CASSFDRGPQYF. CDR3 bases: TGTGCCAGCAGCTTTGATAGGGGTCCCCAGTACTTC.

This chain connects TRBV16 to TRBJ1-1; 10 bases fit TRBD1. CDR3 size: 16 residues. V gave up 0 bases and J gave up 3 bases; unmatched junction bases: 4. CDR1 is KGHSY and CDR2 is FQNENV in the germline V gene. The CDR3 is CASSQSWGQGYTEAFF. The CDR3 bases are TGTGCCAGCAGCCAATCTTGGGGACAGGGGTACACTGAAGCTTTCTTT.

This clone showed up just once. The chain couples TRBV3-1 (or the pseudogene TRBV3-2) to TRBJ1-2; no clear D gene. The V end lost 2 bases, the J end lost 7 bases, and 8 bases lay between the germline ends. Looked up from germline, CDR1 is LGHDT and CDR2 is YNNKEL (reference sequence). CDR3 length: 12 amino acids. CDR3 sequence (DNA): TGTGCCAGCAGCCAACCAGGAGGTGGCTACACCTTC. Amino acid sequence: CASSQPGGGYTF.

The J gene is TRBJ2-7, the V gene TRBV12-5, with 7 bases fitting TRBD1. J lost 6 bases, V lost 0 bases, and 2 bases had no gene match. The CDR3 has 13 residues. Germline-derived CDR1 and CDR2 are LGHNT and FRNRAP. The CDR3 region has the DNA TGTGCTAGTGGTTTGGTCTCAGGGGGCGAGCAGTACTTC. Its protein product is CASGLVSGGEQYF.

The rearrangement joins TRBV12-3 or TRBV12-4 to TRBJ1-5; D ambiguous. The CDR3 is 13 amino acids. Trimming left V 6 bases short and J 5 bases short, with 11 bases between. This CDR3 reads CASSHNRDQPQHF. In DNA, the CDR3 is TGTGCCAGCAGCCATAACAGAGATCAGCCCCAGCATTTT.

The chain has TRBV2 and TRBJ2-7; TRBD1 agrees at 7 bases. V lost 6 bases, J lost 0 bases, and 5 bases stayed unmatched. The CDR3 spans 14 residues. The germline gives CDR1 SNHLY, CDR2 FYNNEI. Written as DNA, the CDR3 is TGTGCCAGCAGACAGGACAGGTCCTCCTACGAGCAGTACGTC. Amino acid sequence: CASRQDRSSYEQYV.

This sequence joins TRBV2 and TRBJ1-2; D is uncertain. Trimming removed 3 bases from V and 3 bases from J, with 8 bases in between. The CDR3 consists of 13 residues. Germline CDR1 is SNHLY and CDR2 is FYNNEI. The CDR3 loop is CASSDEIYYGYTF. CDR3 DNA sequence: TGTGCCAGCAGTGACGAGATTTACTATGGCTACACCTTC.

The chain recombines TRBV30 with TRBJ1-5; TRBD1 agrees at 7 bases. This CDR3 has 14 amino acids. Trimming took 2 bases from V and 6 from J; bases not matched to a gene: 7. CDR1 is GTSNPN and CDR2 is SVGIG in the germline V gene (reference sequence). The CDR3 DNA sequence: TGTGCCTGGAGTACAACGACAGGGACTCAGCCCCAGCATTTT. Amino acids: CAWSTTTGTQPQHF.

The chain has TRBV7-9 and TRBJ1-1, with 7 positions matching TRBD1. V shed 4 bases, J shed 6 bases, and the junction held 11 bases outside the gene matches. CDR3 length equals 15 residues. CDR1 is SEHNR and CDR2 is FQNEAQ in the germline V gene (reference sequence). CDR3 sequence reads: CASSSGQSLSAEAFF. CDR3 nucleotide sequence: TGTGCCAGCAGCTCGGGACAGAGCCTAAGCGCTGAAGCTTTCTTT.

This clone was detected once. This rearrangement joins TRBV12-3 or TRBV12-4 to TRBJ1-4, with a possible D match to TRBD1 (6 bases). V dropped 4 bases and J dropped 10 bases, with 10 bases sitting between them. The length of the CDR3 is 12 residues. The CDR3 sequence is CASSYQGPKLFF. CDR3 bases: TGTGCCAGCAGTTATCAGGGGCCAAAACTGTTTTTT.

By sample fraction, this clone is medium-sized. DNA for the CDR3: TGTGCCAGCAGCCCTAATATTGGGCTATTCCATGAGCAGTTCTTC. Amino acids: CASSPNIGLFHEQFF. The chain is built from TRBV14 and TRBJ2-1; D gene uncertain. Trimming cost V 4 bases and J 8 bases, with 18 bases left between them. Per the germline V gene, CDR1 is SGHDN and CDR2 is FVKESK. The CDR3 is 15 residues long.

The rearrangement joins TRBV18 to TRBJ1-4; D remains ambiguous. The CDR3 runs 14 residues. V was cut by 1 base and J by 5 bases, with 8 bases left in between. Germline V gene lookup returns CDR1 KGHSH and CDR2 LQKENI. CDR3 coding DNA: TGTGCCAGCTCACCACGCGCTTCAAATGAAAAACTGTTTTTT. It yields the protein CASSPRASNEKLFF.